A selection of T cell receptor beta chains follows, all from one sample in a study of T cell clones after liver transplantation. TCRdb keeps only in-frame clones here, not all; method: immunoSEQ multiplex PCR. This table has roughly 120,000 clones, approximately 90% appearing once. This sample comprised CD4+ T cells from blood, obtained 12 months after liver transplant. These receptors all stem from a human patient who received a liver transplant. Some T cells could come from the graft donor. CDR3s include the opening cysteine and the closing phenylalanine or tryptophan. D genes are given only for firm matches.

>TRBV6-1|TRBD1|TRBJ2-2
TGTGCCAGCAGGACAGGGGGCCCGAACACCGGGGAGCTGTTTTTT
CASRTGGPNTGELFF
>TRBV7-8|TRBD2|TRBJ2-7
TGTGCCAGCACCTTTTTAGCGGGAGGGTCCCACGAGCAGTACTTC
CASTFLAGGSHEQYF
>TRBV28|NA|TRBJ2-7
TGTGCCAGCAAGACAACCAACTACGAGCAGTACTTC
CASKTTNYEQYF
>TRBV5-1|TRBD2|TRBJ2-7
TGCGCCAGCAGCTTGAGCGGGAACTCCTACGAGCAGTACTTC
CASSLSGNSYEQYF
>TRBV21-1|NA|TRBJ1-2
TGTGCCAGCAGCTCCAGGGATGGCTACACCTTC
CASSSRDGYTF
>TRBV10-3|NA|TRBJ1-1
TGTGCCATCAGTGAGCGGGGACTTATGAACACTGAAGCTTTCTTT
CAISERGLMNTEAFF
>TRBV5-4|NA|TRBJ1-1
TGTGCCAGCAGCTTGGGGTCAGGAGTGAGAACTGAAGCTTTCTTT
CASSLGSGVRTEAFF
>TRBV19|NA|TRBJ1-5
TGTGCCAGTAAGGAGGGGGTTCAGCCCCAGCATTTT
CASKEGVQPQHF
>TRBV9|TRBD2|TRBJ2-1
TGTGCCAGCAGCCCTAGCGGGAGGGCGGCTGAGCAGTTCTTC
CASSPSGRAAEQFF
>TRBV4-2|NA|TRBJ1-5
TGTGCCAGCAGCCAAGAGGGTTCGAGTCAGCCCCAGCATTTT
CASSQEGSSQPQHF
>TRBV21-1|NA|TRBJ2-5
TGTGCCAGCAGCAAAGTCAAACAAGAGACCCAGTACTTC
CASSKVKQETQYF
>TRBV7-2|NA|TRBJ2-5
TGTGCCAGCAGCTTAGCGGGGGCCCAAGAGACCCAGTACTTC
CASSLAGAQETQYF
>TRBV6-6|NA|TRBJ2-7
TGTGCCAGCAGTAGGACAGAGAGCTCCTACGAGCAGTACTTC
CASSRTESSYEQYF
>TRBV15|NA|TRBJ1-4
TGTGCCACCAGCAGAGCCGGGGGCAGTGAAAAACTGTTTTTT
CATSRAGGSEKLFF
>TRBV7-2|NA|TRBJ1-2
TGTGCCAGCAGCCTCCGACAGACCCTTAATGGCTACACCTTC
CASSLRQTLNGYTF
>TRBV9|NA|TRBJ1-3
TGTGCCAGCGGCCTTGGAGGGTATGCTGGAAACACCATATATTTT
CASGLGGYAGNTIYF